The rows below give T cell receptor beta chains drawn from one sample of a study of T cells after yellow fever vaccination. Each CDR3 protein is one row after TCRdb ran MiXCR on the 5' RACE reads. The sample records 250,000 to 350,000 distinct CDR3 sequences, 4% to 5.5% being singletons. Source: PBMCs, taken 15 days after the yellow fever booster vaccination. The receptors here all came from a man younger than 35 who received the YFV17D yellow fever vaccine. CDR3s leave out the opening cysteine and the closing phenylalanine or tryptophan.

v_call	j_call	cdr3_aa
TRBV9	TRBJ2-1	ASSEWWGGSDEQF
TRBV7-2	TRBJ1-1	ASSLYPGGNTEAF
TRBV7-2	TRBJ1-1	ASRRGLTTEAF
TRBV7-7	TRBJ2-2	ASSLEGALGELF
TRBV27	TRBJ1-1	ASSLRGETEAF
TRBV7-2	TRBJ1-1	ASSSTPGTEAF
TRBV5-1	TRBJ1-4	ASSLTRDRREKLF
TRBV7-9	TRBJ2-5	ASSLIRDRQETQY
TRBV12-3/TRBV12-4	TRBJ2-1	ASSLSGTNYNEQF
TRBV10-3	TRBJ2-7	AISRLAGGYEQY
TRBV4-3	TRBJ1-5	ASSQVGRDRRPPNQPQH
TRBV4-2	TRBJ2-2	ASSPLKVYTGELF
TRBV2	TRBJ2-2	ASSSQGANTGELF
TRBV5-1	TRBJ2-3	ASSLAPVRGDTQY
TRBV7-2	TRBJ1-6	ASSPPRANSPLH
TRBV7-2	TRBJ1-3	ASSSSAPNSGNTIY
TRBV7-9	TRBJ2-3	ASIKGAKRGSDTQY
TRBV5-1	TRBJ2-7	ASSPGQVFYEQY
TRBV23-1	TRBJ1-1	ASSPYDTEAF
TRBV2	TRBJ2-1	ASDRGDYNEQF
TRBV19	TRBJ1-1	ASLGQGTEAF
TRBV6-2/TRBV6-3	TRBJ2-1	ASSYSAYGRANEQF
TRBV7-2	TRBJ2-7	ASSSTPEQY
TRBV28	TRBJ1-2	ASSVTGARGYT
TRBV5-1	TRBJ2-5	ASSRLGEGTQY
TRBV9	TRBJ2-1	ASSPLGQGAPEQF
TRBV12-3/TRBV12-4	TRBJ2-7	ASSRTLTGTYEQY
TRBV12-3/TRBV12-4	TRBJ2-3	ASSSTTGRDTQY
TRBV4-1	TRBJ1-5	ASSPTPGQGGSQPQH
TRBV7-2	TRBJ1-1	ASSNGASAYTEAF
TRBV4-2	TRBJ2-3	ASSQETGDRTDTQY
TRBV24-1	TRBJ2-2	ATSDRASGRTGELF
TRBV6-2/TRBV6-3	TRBJ2-6	ASSYRDRWGSGANVLT
TRBV10-3	TRBJ1-2	AISESLWQGGGYT
TRBV28	TRBJ2-3	ASSLWRTTSTDTQY
TRBV12-3/TRBV12-4	TRBJ1-5	ASTGEGNQPQH
TRBV24-1	TRBJ2-3	ATSDARGTDTQY
TRBV7-3	TRBJ2-5	ASSPGTTKETQY
TRBV2	TRBJ1-6	ASSDPRDRVNSPLH
TRBV18	TRBJ1-6	ASSPGQANNSPLH
TRBV5-6	TRBJ2-3	ASSLSTRGDVDTQY
TRBV5-1	TRBJ2-5	ASRLPGGIETQY
TRBV12-3/TRBV12-4	TRBJ1-6	ASSSPRTASNSPLH
TRBV5-1	TRBJ2-7	ASSFDSNYEQY
TRBV11-3	TRBJ2-3	ASAWDRYTDTQY
TRBV5-6	TRBJ1-3	ASSLVNGEGNTIY
TRBV7-2	TRBJ1-5	ASSFSGVRQPQH
TRBV10-2	TRBJ2-5	ASSDLQGTQETQY
TRBV29-1	TRBJ2-3	SYHSGPRDTQY
TRBV5-6	TRBJ2-7	ASSLYNAGPSYEQY
TRBV19	TRBJ2-5	ASSIRASGGQETQY
TRBV7-9	TRBJ1-4	ASSPLGNEKLF
TRBV18	TRBJ2-3	ASSPRAQGSTDTQY
TRBV15	TRBJ2-3	ATSRDYRRGYTDTQY